Below are 27 T cell receptor beta chains sequenced from a single sample in a study of cytomegalovirus exposure and HLA in healthy donors. The primer mix had 60 Vbeta and 13 Jbeta primers. Measured with immunoSEQ multiplex PCR; TCRdb has only the in-frame clones, and not every one. The repertoire holds some 170,000 clones, around 86% seen once, with around 4.3% in the top ten. The specimen sequenced was PBMCs. Receptor source: a man aged 45-65 years in good health and CMV-seropositive.

This rearrangement joins TRBV5-1 to TRBJ1-6; 7 nucleotides agree with TRBD1. Germline V gene lookup returns CDR1 SGHRS and CDR2 YFSETQ. This CDR3 spans 15 amino acids. The V gene end was trimmed by 5 bases and the J gene end by 8 bases; junction bases not matched to a gene: 10. CDR3 nucleotides: TGCGCCAGCAGGCCGACCGGAACAGGGGATTCACCCCTCCACTTT. Protein sequence: CASRPTGTGDSPLHF. The variable domain in full, with the rest retrieved from reference TRBV5-1 and TRBJ1-6, is KAGVTQTPRYLIKTRGQQVTLSCSPISGHRSVSWYQQTPGQGLQFLFEYFSETQRNKGNFPGRFSGRQFSNSRSEMNVSTLELGDSALYLCASRPTGTGDSPLHFGNGTRLTVT.

This sequence joins TRBV19 and TRBJ2-1; tentative D call: TRBD2 (5 bases). The CDR3 is 16 amino acids. V was trimmed by 1 base and J by 0 bases, leaving 10 bases between them. From germline, CDR1 is LNHDA and CDR2 SQIVND (reference sequence). In nucleotides, the CDR3 is TGTGCCAGTAGTATAGCGGGGAAAAGCTCCTACAATGAGCAGTTCTTC. It encodes CASSIAGKSSYNEQFF.

DNA for the CDR3: TGTGCCAGCAGCCCAGACAGGGGTTATGGCTACACCTTC. This translates into CASSPDRGYGYTF. V gene TRBV7-2 combines with J gene TRBJ1-2; TRBD1 matches 8 bases. CDR1 and CDR2 (germline): SGHTA, FQGNSA. This CDR3 has 13 amino acids. Losses at the gene ends were 5 bases for V and 5 bases for J; bases not matched to a gene: 4.

This sequence joins TRBV2 and TRBJ1-1; TRBD1 agrees at 9 bases. The V and J ends lost 0 bases and 5 bases, in that order; junction bases with no gene match: 10. The CDR3 has 17 amino acids. In germline, CDR1 is SNHLY, CDR2 FYNNEI. CDR3 nucleotides: TGTGCCAGCAGTGAAGCGCGTCCCGGGACAGGGAGGACTGAAGCTTTCTTT. This sequence encodes CASSEARPGTGRTEAFF.

The V gene is TRBV9, the J gene TRBJ2-7, with a weak D call TRBD2 (6 bases). CDR1 and CDR2 (germline): SGDLS, YYNGEE. The CDR3 is 13 amino acids. V was shortened by 3 bases and J by 6 bases, with 13 bases between the two germline ends. CDR3 nucleotide sequence: TGTGCCAGCAGCGGGGGACGAGCGGGCGAGCAGTACTTC. Its translation: CASSGGRAGEQYF.

V is TRBV2 and J is TRBJ1-5; a weak D match, TRBD1 (5 bases). The CDR3 loop spans 15 amino acids. With 5 bases removed from V and 0 bases from J, the gap between germline ends came to 11 bases. Germline values: CDR1 SNHLY, CDR2 FYNNEI. Here the CDR3 DNA reads TGTGCCAGCAGTAGGGGTTGGGGTAGCAATCAGCCCCAGCATTTT. Amino acid sequence: CASSRGWGSNQPQHF.

This clone was recorded a few times. This sequence joins TRBV28 and TRBJ1-1; D unclear. Germline V lookup: CDR1 MDHEN, CDR2 SYDVKM. This CDR3 contains 10 residues. Trimming removed 6 bases at V and 6 bases at J, with 5 bases between. Here the CDR3 reads CASSTSEAFF. CDR3 bases: TGTGCCAGCAGCACATCTGAAGCTTTCTTT. The full variable domain, its missing parts supplied by reference TRBV28 and TRBJ1-1, is DVKVTQSSRYLVKRTGEKVFLECVQDMDHENMFWYRQDPGLGLRLIYFSYDVKMKEKGDIPEGYSVSREKKERFSLILESASTNQTSMYLCASSTSEAFFGQGTRLTVV.

This clone appeared a single time. The chain carries TRBV28 and TRBJ2-5; perhaps TRBD2 as D (5 bases). Germline V gene lookup returns CDR1 MDHEN and CDR2 SYDVKM. The V and J ends lost 4 bases and 6 bases respectively, with 12 bases between them. The CDR3 contains 13 residues. The CDR3 sequence is CASSSRERKTQYF. CDR3 sequence (DNA): TGTGCCAGCAGTTCTCGGGAAAGGAAGACCCAGTACTTC.

The chain carries TRBV5-1 and TRBJ2-6; D is uncertain. Germline V gene data show CDR1 as SGHRS and CDR2 as YFSETQ. This CDR3 spans 15 amino acids. Trimming shortened V by 0 bases and J by 0 bases, and 4 bases separated the two germline ends. CDR3 loop: CASSLGLSGANVLTF. CDR3 DNA sequence: TGCGCCAGCAGCTTGGGACTCTCTGGGGCCAACGTCCTGACTTTC.

This clone was picked up one time. This chain uses TRBV5-1 with TRBJ1-3; perhaps TRBD1 as D (5 bases). The CDR3 covers 17 residues. The germline V and J ends were trimmed by 3 bases and 0 bases, with 16 bases remaining between them. Per germline, CDR1 SGHRS and CDR2 YFSETQ. CDR3: CASSSTGGLSSGNTIYF. The CDR3 DNA is TGCGCCAGCAGCTCGACCGGGGGATTAAGCTCTGGAAACACCATATATTTT. Based on the CDR3 plus reference TRBV5-1 and TRBJ1-3, the full variable domain is KAGVTQTPRYLIKTRGQQVTLSCSPISGHRSVSWYQQTPGQGLQFLFEYFSETQRNKGNFPGRFSGRQFSNSRSEMNVSTLELGDSALYLCASSSTGGLSSGNTIYFGEGSWLTVV.

The chain couples TRBV15 to TRBJ2-5; D gene unclear. The DNA matches TRBJ2-7 better at its end, which makes the J call doubtful. From germline, CDR1 is LNHNV and CDR2 YYDKDF (reference sequence). This CDR3 is built from 14 residues. CDR3 amino acids: CATSRGVDSYEQYF. CDR3 sequence (DNA): TGTGCCACCAGCAGAGGAGTAGATTCATACGAGCAGTACTTC.

This clone was recorded only once. V usage is TRBV13 and J usage is TRBJ2-4, with TRBD2 identical over 9 bases. This CDR3 comprises 16 residues. Germline V gene data show CDR1 as PRHDT and CDR2 as FYEKMQ (reference sequence). Trimming took 5 bases from V and 4 from J; bases not matched to a gene: 9. In DNA, the CDR3 is TGTGCCAGCAGCCTCAGCCCCAGCGGGGGGAAAAACATTCAGTACTTC. Its protein is CASSLSPSGGKNIQYF. Full variable domain (missing parts from reference TRBV13 and TRBJ2-4): AAGVIQSPRHLIKEKRETATLKCYPIPRHDTVYWYQQGPGQDPQFLISFYEKMQSDKGSIPDRFSAQQFSDYHSELNMSSLELGDSALYFCASSLSPSGGKNIQYFGAGTRLSVL.

As to this clone: The junction and the germline gene differ at one end; a read error may be behind it. V gene TRBV7-9 combines with J gene TRBJ1-1, with 9 bases that match TRBD1. The CDR3 runs 14 residues. The germline gives CDR1 SEHNR, CDR2 FQNEAQ (reference sequence). CDR3 in DNA: TGTTCCAGCAGCCCACGGGACAGGGTCTCTGAAGCTTTCTTT. Protein sequence: CSSSPRDRVSEAFF.

The DNA for the CDR3 is TGTGCCAGCAGCTTAGCCCCCGGGTTAAGTTCCCTCTCCTACGAGCAGTACTTC. Translating it yields CASSLAPGLSSLSYEQYF. The genes are TRBV7-8 and TRBJ2-7; D call uncertain. This CDR3 comprises 18 residues. V lost 0 bases and J 0 bases, leaving 18 bases between the germline ends. Germline CDR1 reads SGHVS; CDR2 reads FQNEAQ.

This clone has more than one count but fewer than ten. This sequence joins TRBV29-1 and TRBJ1-2, with 10 nucleotides matching TRBD1. Germline V gene data show CDR1 as SQVTM and CDR2 as ANQGSEA. J lost 4 bases, V lost 6 bases, and 2 bases had no gene match. The CDR3 covers 12 residues. CDR3 sequence: CSVRQGAYGYTF. The CDR3, as DNA: TGCAGCGTCCGACAGGGGGCCTATGGCTACACCTTC.

V and J are TRBV10-3 and TRBJ1-2, with 8 positions matching TRBD1. V shed 4 bases and J 3 bases; nucleotides not matched to a gene: 4. Germline loops: CDR1 ENHRY, CDR2 SYGVKD. The CDR3 contains 14 residues. The chain's CDR3 is CAISGGQGDYGYTF. Here the CDR3 DNA reads TGTGCCATCAGTGGAGGACAGGGAGACTATGGCTACACCTTC.

The chain couples TRBV6-1 to TRBJ1-5; possibly TRBD1 for D (6 bases). There are 15 residues in the CDR3. V shed 3 bases and J shed 6 bases, with 15 bases lying between them. Germline V gene sequence: CDR1 MNHNS, CDR2 SASEGT. The chain's CDR3 is CASSDGRGFRQPQHF. The CDR3 nucleotides read TGTGCCAGCAGTGACGGCAGGGGTTTTCGTCAGCCCCAGCATTTT.

V usage is TRBV6-1 and J usage is TRBJ2-6; D is perhaps TRBD1 (6 bases). This CDR3 is built from 17 residues. In germline, CDR1 is MNHNS, CDR2 SASEGT. V was shortened by 0 bases and J by 2 bases, with 11 bases between the two germline ends. The CDR3 here is CASSEAGRTAGANVLTF. CDR3 DNA: TGTGCCAGCAGTGAAGCGGGCCGGACAGCTGGGGCCAACGTCCTGACTTTC.

This clone was observed a few times. This chain connects TRBV5-1 to TRBJ1-4; TRBD1 matches 9 bases. The junction had 9 bases not matched to a gene; V was cut back by 7 bases and J by 8 bases. The CDR3 is made up of 14 amino acids. Germline V gene lookup returns CDR1 SGHRS and CDR2 YFSETQ. The DNA of the CDR3 is TGCGCCAGCCAGGACACCGGGACAGGGGAAAAACTGTTTTTT. Protein product: CASQDTGTGEKLFF.

V gene TRBV5-8 combines with J gene TRBJ2-3, with 13 bases that match TRBD2. There are 18 residues in the CDR3. CDR1 is SGHTS, CDR2 YDEGEE, per germline. V lost 3 bases, J lost 1 base, and 8 bases stayed unmatched. The CDR3 nucleotides read TGTGCCAGCAGCTCCGGACTAGCGGGAGTGGGTGGCACAGATACGCAGTATTTT. Translated, it gives CASSSGLAGVGGTDTQYF.

The rearrangement joins TRBV29-1 to TRBJ2-5; 10 bases are a match to TRBD2. The CDR3 is 13 amino acids. V gave up 7 bases and J gave up 11 bases; unmatched junction bases: 13. Germline assignment: CDR1 SQVTM and CDR2 ANQGSEA. CDR3 amino acids: CSAGLAPLGEQYF. DNA for the CDR3: TGCAGCGCGGGACTAGCGCCGTTGGGGGAGCAGTACTTC.

The chain links TRBV27 to TRBJ1-2; 7 nucleotides agree with TRBD1. The germline CDR1 and CDR2 sequences are MNHEY and SMNVEV (reference sequence). Trimming took 0 bases from V and 4 from J; bases not matched to a gene: 5. The CDR3 spans 15 residues. The CDR3 protein is CASSLSVGQFYGYTF. The CDR3 DNA follows: TGTGCCAGCAGTTTATCGGTGGGACAGTTCTATGGCTACACCTTC.

The chain has TRBV7-9 and TRBJ1-2; D gene ambiguous. Germline lookup yields CDR1 SEHNR and CDR2 FQNEAQ (reference sequence). This CDR3 has 15 residues. V lost 1 base and J 7 bases, leaving 16 bases between the germline ends. The CDR3 is CASSLEMFPVVGYTF. The CDR3 nucleotides read TGTGCCAGCAGCTTAGAAATGTTTCCTGTTGTTGGCTACACCTTC.

The chain carries TRBV5-1 and TRBJ2-2, with 8 positions matching TRBD1. Germline-derived CDR1 and CDR2 are SGHRS and YFSETQ. The J segment lost 4 bases and the V segment lost 5 bases, leaving 7 bases of the junction unmatched. The CDR3 extends over 15 amino acids. CDR3 nucleotide sequence: TGCGCCAGCAGAGCAGGGGGCGCTTTCACCGGGGAGCTGTTTTTT. It yields the protein CASRAGGAFTGELFF.

The chain employs TRBV27 and TRBJ2-5; D may be TRBD2 (6 bases). Germline V gene lookup returns CDR1 MNHEY and CDR2 SMNVEV (reference sequence). Trimming removed 3 bases from V and 5 bases from J, with 10 bases in between. The CDR3 totals 13 residues. CDR3 sequence: CASSFAGSETQYF. CDR3 in DNA: TGTGCCAGCAGTTTTGCGGGGAGCGAGACCCAGTACTTC.

The CDR3 coding sequence is TGTGCCACCCGACACCCCTCCTACGAGCAGTACTTC. Encoded protein: CATRHPSYEQYF. This chain connects TRBV28 to TRBJ2-7; the D is unclear. CDR3 length equals 12 residues. Germline assignment: CDR1 MDHEN and CDR2 SYDVKM. Trimming pared 10 bases from V and 0 bases from J, leaving 10 bases between.

This clone showed up just a few times. The chain uses TRBV28 and TRBJ1-1; the match to TRBD1 covers 7 bases. Germline CDR1 is MDHEN and CDR2 is SYDVKM. This CDR3 has 13 amino acids. V lost 7 bases, J lost 4 bases, and 6 bases stayed unmatched. CDR3 bases: TGTGCCAGCAAAGAACAGGGGAGCACTGAAGCTTTCTTT. This gives the protein CASKEQGSTEAFF.